The entry below gives a single T cell receptor beta chain sequence along with its context. Antigen unknown. One end of the junction does not line up with germline, which may come from a read error. These data belong to a study of tumor-infiltrating lymphocytes in primary liver carcinoma. Study conclusions and caveats: Tumors significantly exceeded blood in top-250-clone fraction (p = 0.039).

CDR3 length equals 14 residues. cDNA specific to TCR beta was made from approximately 500 ng of total RNA, with a constant-region primer employed for priming. TCR beta libraries came from three nested multiplex PCR rounds using slightly modified ARM-PCR. Researchers ran the first two PCR rounds for approximately 9 cycles each with TRBV1-TRBV30 forward primers and a C-beta reverse primer. MiXCR, run by TCRdb on the multiplex PCR reads, gives a single entry per CDR3 protein. The sample carries 30,000 to 35,000 distinct CDR3 sequences, around 78% recorded once. Co-extraction of RNA and DNA was performed on roughly 17-32 mg of unsorted bulk tissue.

The source material was liver tumor tissue from sampling region 5. Specified subset: tumor region T5, tumor centre. The rearrangement uses TRBV12-3 or TRBV12-4 and TRBJ2-7; 13 bases map to TRBD2. This receptor was obtained from a man in his forties or fifties with primary liver carcinoma and hepatitis B virus infection. The CDR3 sequence: CASSGTSGEYEEYF. CDR3 bases: TGTGCCAGCAGCGGGACTAGCGGGGAGTACGAGGAGTACTTC.